Listed below are T cell receptor beta chains from one sample, sequenced in a study of T cell repertoires and Cas9 in healthy adults. Method: immunoSEQ multiplex PCR; TCRdb's copy keeps in-frame clones and lacks some. Of 20,000 to 25,000 clones in the sample, more than 90% are singletons; the top ten hold 0.69%. The sample taken for sequencing was CD4+ effector T cells (CD127+, CD25-, CD137-, CD154-) from PBMCs; culture status not recorded. The receptor source for this set is a human donor in good health. Each CDR3 is given with its conserved first and last residue. A D gene is named only where the DNA matches it firmly. Only part of the rows carry a size: once, few, many, or a class if the clone is expanded.

D	J	V	size	CDR3	DNA
NA	TRBJ2-7	TRBV7-9	NA	CASSLGRQNYEQYF	TGTGCCAGCAGCTTAGGGAGGCAAAACTACGAGCAGTACTTC
NA	TRBJ1-3	TRBV4-1	once	CASSQLPSGNTIYF	TGCGCCAGCAGCCAATTACCCTCTGGAAACACCATATATTTT
NA	TRBJ1-2	TRBV6-1	NA	CASSASGANYGYTF	TGTGCCAGCAGTGCATCCGGGGCAAACTATGGCTACACCTTC
NA	TRBJ2-2	TRBV25-1	NA	CASEDSNANTGELFF	TGTGCCAGCGAGGACAGCAACGCGAACACCGGGGAGCTGTTTTTT
NA	TRBJ1-1	TRBV10-3	NA	CAISESTGTEAFF	TGTGCCATCAGTGAGTCGACAGGTACTGAAGCTTTCTTT
NA	TRBJ2-5	TRBV5-6	NA	CASSLQPAQETQYF	TGTGCCAGCAGCTTGCAGCCCGCCCAAGAGACCCAGTACTTC
TRBD1	TRBJ2-5	TRBV5-6	NA	CASSLGQRLAQYF	TGTGCCAGCAGCCTGGGACAGCGATTGGCCCAGTACTTC
TRBD1	TRBJ1-1	TRBV5-1	NA	CASSPGQGANEAFF	TGCGCCAGCAGCCCGGGACAGGGGGCGAATGAAGCTTTCTTT
NA	TRBJ1-5	TRBV6-1	NA	CASTPGYRNQPQHF	TGTGCCAGCACCCCCGGTTACAGGAATCAGCCCCAGCATTTT
NA	TRBJ1-3	TRBV7-9	NA	CASRNLRSSGNTIYF	TGTGCCAGCAGAAATTTGCGAAGCTCTGGAAACACCATATATTTT